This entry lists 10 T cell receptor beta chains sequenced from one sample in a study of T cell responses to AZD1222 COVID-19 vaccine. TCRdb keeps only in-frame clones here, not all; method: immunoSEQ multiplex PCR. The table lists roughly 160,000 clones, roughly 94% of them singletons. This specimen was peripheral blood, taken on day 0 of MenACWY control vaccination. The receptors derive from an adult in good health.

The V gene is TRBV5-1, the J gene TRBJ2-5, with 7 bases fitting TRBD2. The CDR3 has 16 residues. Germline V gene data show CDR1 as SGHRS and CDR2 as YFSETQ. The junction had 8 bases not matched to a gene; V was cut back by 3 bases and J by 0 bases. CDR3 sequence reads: CASSSLGTTNQETQYF. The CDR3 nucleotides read TGCGCCAGCAGCTCCCTGGGGACTACGAACCAAGAGACCCAGTACTTC.

CDR3 sequence: CASSLEGQGSAFF. In DNA, the CDR3 is TGCGCCAGCAGCTTGGAGGGACAGGGATCAGCTTTCTTT. The chain uses TRBV5-1 and TRBJ1-1; 9 bases align to TRBD1. Per germline, CDR1 SGHRS and CDR2 YFSETQ. J gave up 10 bases and V 0 bases, and 4 bases lay outside the gene matches. The length of the CDR3 is 13 residues.

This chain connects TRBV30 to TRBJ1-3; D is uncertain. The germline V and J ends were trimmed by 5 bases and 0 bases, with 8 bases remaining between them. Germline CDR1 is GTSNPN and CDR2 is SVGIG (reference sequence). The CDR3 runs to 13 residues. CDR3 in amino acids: CAWRWNSGNTIYF. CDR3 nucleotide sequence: TGTGCCTGGCGGTGGAACTCTGGAAACACCATATATTTT. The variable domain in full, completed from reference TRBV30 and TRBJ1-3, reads SQTIHQWPATLVQPVGSPLSLECTVEGTSNPNLYWYRQAAGRGLQLLFYSVGIGQISSEVPQNLSASRPQDRQFILSSKKLLLSDSGFYLCAWRWNSGNTIYFGEGSWLTVV.

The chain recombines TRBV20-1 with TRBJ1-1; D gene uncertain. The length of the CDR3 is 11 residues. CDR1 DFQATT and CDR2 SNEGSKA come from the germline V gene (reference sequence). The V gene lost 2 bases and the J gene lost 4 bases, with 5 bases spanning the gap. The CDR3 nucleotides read TGCAGTGCTAGATCCCCCACTGAAGCTTTCTTT. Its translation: CSARSPTEAFF.

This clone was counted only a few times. In DNA, the CDR3 is TGTGCCAGCAGCGTAGGGTCGGTTTACAATGAGCAGTTCTTC. Amino acids: CASSVGSVYNEQFF. The chain is built from TRBV9 and TRBJ2-1; D unclear. This CDR3 contains 14 residues. CDR1 is SGDLS and CDR2 is YYNGEE in the germline V gene. Trimming cost V 0 bases and J 4 bases, with 8 bases left between them. The whole variable domain, filled in from reference TRBV9 and TRBJ2-1, reads DSGVTQTPKHLITATGQRVTLRCSPRSGDLSVYWYQQSLDQGLQFLIQYYNGEERAKGNILERFSAQQFPDLHSELNLSSLELGDSALYFCASSVGSVYNEQFFGPGTRLTVL.

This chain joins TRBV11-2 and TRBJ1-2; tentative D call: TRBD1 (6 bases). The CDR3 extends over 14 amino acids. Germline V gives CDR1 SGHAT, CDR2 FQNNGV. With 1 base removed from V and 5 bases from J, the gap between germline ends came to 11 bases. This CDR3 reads CASSLVRGAYGYTF. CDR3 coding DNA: TGTGCCAGCAGCTTAGTCAGGGGCGCGTATGGCTACACCTTC.

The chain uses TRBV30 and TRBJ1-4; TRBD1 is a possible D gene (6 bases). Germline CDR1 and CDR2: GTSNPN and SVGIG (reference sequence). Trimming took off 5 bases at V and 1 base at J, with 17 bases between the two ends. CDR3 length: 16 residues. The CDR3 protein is CAWDNPSGETNEKLFF. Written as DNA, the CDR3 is TGTGCCTGGGATAATCCGTCAGGGGAAACTAATGAAAAACTGTTTTTT.

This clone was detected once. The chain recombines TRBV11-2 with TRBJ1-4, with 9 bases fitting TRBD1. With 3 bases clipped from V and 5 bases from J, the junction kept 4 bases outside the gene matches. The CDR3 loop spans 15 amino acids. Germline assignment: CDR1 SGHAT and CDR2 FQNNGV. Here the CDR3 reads CASSFPTGGNEKLFF. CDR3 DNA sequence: TGTGCCAGCAGCTTTCCTACAGGGGGCAATGAAAAACTGTTTTTT.

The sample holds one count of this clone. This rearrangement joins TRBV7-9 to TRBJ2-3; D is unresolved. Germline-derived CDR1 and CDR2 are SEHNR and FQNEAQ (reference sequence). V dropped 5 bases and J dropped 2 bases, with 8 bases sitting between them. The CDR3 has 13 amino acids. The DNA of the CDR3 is TGTGCCAGCAGCGAACTCTACACAGATACGCAGTATTTT. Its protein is CASSELYTDTQYF.

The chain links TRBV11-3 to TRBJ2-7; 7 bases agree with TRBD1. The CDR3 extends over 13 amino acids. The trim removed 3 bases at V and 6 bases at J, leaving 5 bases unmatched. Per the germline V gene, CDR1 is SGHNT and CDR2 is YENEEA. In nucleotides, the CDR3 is TGTGCCAGCAGCTTCACAGGGGACGGCGAGCAGTACTTC. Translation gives CASSFTGDGEQYF.